This is a list of T cell receptor beta chains from one sample in a study of T cell responses to AZD1222 COVID-19 vaccine. TCRdb's copy holds only in-frame clones and misses some; the assay was immunoSEQ multiplex PCR. The sample lists about 130,000 clones; approximately 87% were seen once. The sequencing used peripheral blood, collected on day 0 of AZD1222 vaccination. Source of these receptors: an adult in good health. The CDR3 runs from the conserved cysteine through the conserved F or W. The D gene is left open where the match is weak. Only part of the rows carry a size: once, few, many, or a class if the clone is expanded.

V gene: TRBV5-4; J gene: TRBJ1-2; clone size: NA; D gene: NA; CDR3 protein: CASSWGTDYGYTF; CDR3 DNA: TGTGCCAGCAGCTGGGGGACCGACTATGGCTACACCTTC
V gene: TRBV7-9; J gene: TRBJ2-5; clone size: NA; D gene: NA; CDR3 protein: CASSLRRGQETQYF; CDR3 DNA: TGTGCCAGCAGCTTAAGAAGGGGGCAAGAGACCCAGTACTTC
V gene: TRBV2; J gene: TRBJ1-1; clone size: NA; D gene: NA; CDR3 protein: CASTPMGENTEAFF; CDR3 DNA: TGTGCCAGCACCCCCATGGGGGAGAACACTGAAGCTTTCTTT
V gene: TRBV3-1/TRBV3-2; J gene: TRBJ2-1; clone size: NA; D gene: NA; CDR3 protein: CASSQSSDSGDEQFF; CDR3 DNA: TGTGCCAGCAGCCAATCATCGGACAGCGGCGATGAGCAGTTCTTC
V gene: TRBV10-3; J gene: TRBJ1-5; clone size: NA; D gene: NA; CDR3 protein: CAISEYGPGNQPQHF; CDR3 DNA: TGTGCCATCAGTGAATACGGTCCGGGCAATCAGCCCCAGCATTTT
V gene: TRBV11-1; J gene: TRBJ2-1; clone size: NA; D gene: TRBD2; CDR3 protein: CASSSSGRGYNEQFF; CDR3 DNA: TGTGCCAGCAGCTCTAGCGGGAGAGGTTACAATGAGCAGTTCTTC
V gene: TRBV6-5; J gene: TRBJ2-5; clone size: NA; D gene: NA; CDR3 protein: CASRANQETQYF; CDR3 DNA: TGTGCCAGCAGGGCCAACCAAGAGACCCAGTACTTC
V gene: TRBV6-5; J gene: TRBJ1-2; clone size: NA; D gene: NA; CDR3 protein: CASSYTPIRVGGYTF; CDR3 DNA: TGTGCCAGCAGTTACACACCCATCCGGGTGGGAGGCTACACCTTC
V gene: TRBV27; J gene: TRBJ1-2; clone size: NA; D gene: NA; CDR3 protein: CASSLRARVYGYTF; CDR3 DNA: TGTGCCAGCAGCCTCCGCGCCAGGGTATATGGCTACACCTTC
V gene: TRBV27; J gene: TRBJ2-5; clone size: once; D gene: TRBD1; CDR3 protein: CASSPTAPWTGKETQYF; CDR3 DNA: TGTGCCAGCAGTCCCACAGCCCCCTGGACAGGAAAAGAGACCCAGTACTTC
V gene: TRBV24-1; J gene: TRBJ2-1; clone size: NA; D gene: NA; CDR3 protein: CATSTGQYHNEQFF; CDR3 DNA: TGTGCCACCAGTACAGGACAATACCACAATGAGCAGTTCTTC
V gene: TRBV3-1/TRBV3-2; J gene: TRBJ2-3; clone size: NA; D gene: NA; CDR3 protein: CASSQDIGPVADTQYF; CDR3 DNA: TGTGCCAGCAGCCAAGATATCGGGCCCGTGGCAGATACGCAGTATTTT
V gene: TRBV27; J gene: TRBJ1-2; clone size: NA; D gene: TRBD1; CDR3 protein: CASSPGTGVNYGYTF; CDR3 DNA: TGTGCCAGCAGTCCAGGGACAGGGGTTAACTATGGCTACACCTTC
V gene: TRBV9; J gene: TRBJ2-4; clone size: NA; D gene: NA; CDR3 protein: CASSAEGLVDDIQYF; CDR3 DNA: TGTGCCAGCAGCGCCGAAGGGCTAGTCGATGACATTCAGTACTTC
V gene: TRBV5-1; J gene: TRBJ2-1; clone size: NA; D gene: TRBD2; CDR3 protein: CASRGLAGGVEQFF; CDR3 DNA: TGCGCCAGCAGGGGACTAGCGGGAGGGGTTGAGCAGTTCTTC
V gene: TRBV28; J gene: TRBJ1-5; clone size: NA; D gene: TRBD1; CDR3 protein: CASSLSTGGTQHF; CDR3 DNA: TGTGCCAGCAGTTTATCTACAGGGGGGACCCAGCATTTT
V gene: TRBV9; J gene: TRBJ2-5; clone size: NA; D gene: NA; CDR3 protein: CASSVGAGETQYF; CDR3 DNA: TGTGCCAGCAGCGTAGGGGCGGGAGAGACCCAGTACTTC
V gene: TRBV6-5; J gene: TRBJ2-7; clone size: once; D gene: NA; CDR3 protein: CASKNSLVDEQYF; CDR3 DNA: TGTGCCAGCAAGAACTCCCTCGTCGACGAGCAGTACTTC
V gene: TRBV15; J gene: TRBJ1-5; clone size: NA; D gene: NA; CDR3 protein: CATRWGENQPQHF; CDR3 DNA: TGTGCCACCAGGTGGGGGGAAAATCAGCCCCAGCATTTT
V gene: TRBV19; J gene: TRBJ1-4; clone size: NA; D gene: TRBD1; CDR3 protein: CASTDRGDEKLFF; CDR3 DNA: TGTGCCAGTACGGACAGGGGCGATGAAAAACTGTTTTTT
V gene: TRBV20-1; J gene: TRBJ1-5; clone size: NA; D gene: TRBD1; CDR3 protein: CSASGDRDSNQPQHF; CDR3 DNA: TGCAGTGCTAGTGGGGACAGGGATAGCAATCAGCCCCAGCATTTT
V gene: TRBV6-5; J gene: TRBJ1-1; clone size: NA; D gene: NA; CDR3 protein: CASKPSLNTEAFF; CDR3 DNA: TGTGCCAGCAAGCCTTCCCTGAACACTGAAGCTTTCTTT